This passage covers 25 T cell receptor beta chains from one sample sequenced in a study of blood T cell repertoires in COVID-19. Repertoires were generated with immunoSEQ multiplex PCR, while TCRdb's copy carries only in-frame clones and drops some. This sample has about 400,000 clones, with 88% found just once. The specimen was PBMCs or T cells enriched from blood (not recorded which). The receptors were sampled from a woman aged 40 to 50 with acute COVID-19.

This clone was seen just once. This chain joins TRBV18 and TRBJ2-7, with D perhaps TRBD1 (5 bases). Looked up from germline, CDR1 is KGHSH and CDR2 is LQKENI. This CDR3 is 12 amino acids long. Trimming pared 6 bases from V and 2 bases from J, leaving 8 bases between. CDR3 region: CASSQGAYEQYF. As DNA, the CDR3 is TGTGCCAGCTCCCAAGGGGCCTACGAGCAGTACTTC.

The rearrangement joins TRBV29-1 to TRBJ2-5; no clear D gene. V lost 2 bases, J lost 3 bases, and 7 bases lay in between. Germline CDR1 reads SQVTM; CDR2 reads ANQGSEA. This CDR3 has 12 residues. CDR3: CSVEPREETQYF. The DNA for the CDR3 is TGCAGCGTTGAACCCCGAGAAGAGACCCAGTACTTC.

Concerning this clone itself: This CDR3 is also generated by other DNA sequences in the sample. The rearrangement links TRBV11-3 to TRBJ2-7; 8 bases map to TRBD1. V dropped 5 bases and J dropped 4; count of bases not matched to a gene: 4. Germline V lookup: CDR1 SGHNT, CDR2 YENEEA. CDR3 length: 13 amino acids. In DNA form, the CDR3 reads TGTGCCAGCAGCCCAGGGGGCAGTTACGAGCAGTACTTC. Amino acid sequence: CASSPGGSYEQYF.

The chain joins TRBV24-1 to TRBJ2-1, with D possibly TRBD1 on 7 matching bases. The CDR3 has 15 amino acids. Trimming removed 1 base from V and 8 bases from J, with 14 bases in between. Germline CDR1 and CDR2: KGHDR and SFDVKD. The CDR3 reads CATSDFRGRGDEQFF. In DNA form, the CDR3 reads TGTGCCACCAGTGATTTCAGGGGCAGGGGGGATGAGCAGTTCTTC.

This clone was seen only once. This chain joins TRBV7-8 and TRBJ2-7, with D possibly being TRBD2 (7 bases). Trimming removed 5 bases from V and 2 bases from J, with 16 bases in between. CDR1 is SGHVS, CDR2 FQNEAQ, per germline. This CDR3 is 15 amino acids long. The CDR3 DNA is TGTGCCAGCAGCCCTCACGTCGGGGGGCCCTACGAGCAGTACTTC. This gives the protein CASSPHVGGPYEQYF.

This rearrangement joins TRBV5-1 to TRBJ1-2, with 9 bases lining up with TRBD1. With 2 bases clipped from V and 6 bases from J, the junction kept 5 bases outside the gene matches. The CDR3 consists of 14 residues. CDR1 is SGHRS, CDR2 YFSETQ, per germline. CDR3 loop: CASSLAGTGNGYTF. The CDR3 DNA sequence: TGCGCCAGCAGCTTAGCCGGGACAGGGAATGGCTACACCTTC.

CDR3 sequence (DNA): TGTGCCAGCAGCTTGGATTTGAGGGACTTGAACACTGAAGCTTTCTTT. This encodes CASSLDLRDLNTEAFF. The chain is built from TRBV5-4 and TRBJ1-1; D perhaps matches TRBD1 (5 bases). Germline V gene sequence: CDR1 SGHNT, CDR2 YYREEE (reference sequence). V lost 0 bases and J lost 0, with 12 bases in between. This CDR3 is 16 amino acids long.

V usage is TRBV7-7 and J usage is TRBJ2-5, with 7 bases fitting TRBD2. This CDR3 comprises 15 residues. Per germline, CDR1 SSHAT and CDR2 FNYEAQ (reference sequence). Unmatched junction bases numbered 6, after V lost 5 bases and J lost 0 bases. The CDR3: CASSPGTTDQETQYF. The DNA of the CDR3 is TGTGCCAGCAGCCCCGGGACTACTGACCAAGAGACCCAGTACTTC.

Only one count was recorded for this clone. This rearrangement joins TRBV30 to TRBJ1-2; weak D call: TRBD1 (5 bases). The CDR3 length is 14 residues. Germline V CDR1 and CDR2: GTSNPN, SVGIG (reference sequence). The V end was cut by 2 bases, the J end by 10 bases, with 20 bases between. CDR3 coding DNA: TGTGCCTGGAGTCTCTTTCGGGCAGGAGGGGACTACACCTTC. It encodes CAWSLFRAGGDYTF. Looking up the rest from reference TRBV30 and TRBJ1-2 gives the full variable domain: SQTIHQWPATLVQPVGSPLSLECTVEGTSNPNLYWYRQAAGRGLQLLFYSVGIGQISSEVPQNLSASRPQDRQFILSSKKLLLSDSGFYLCAWSLFRAGGDYTFGSGTRLTVV.

This rearrangement joins TRBV7-9 to TRBJ2-7; D gene ambiguous. Trimming left V 3 bases short and J 2 bases short, with 5 bases between. The germline V gene has CDR1 SEHNR and CDR2 FQNEAQ (reference sequence). This CDR3 spans 12 amino acids. The CDR3 nucleotides read TGTGCCAGCAGCTTGGAGCCCTACGAGCAGTACTTC. Amino acids: CASSLEPYEQYF.

V gene TRBV3-1 (or the pseudogene TRBV3-2) combines with J gene TRBJ2-5; maybe TRBD1 (6 bases). The ends were cut back, 1 base at V and 9 bases at J, with 9 bases in the middle. CDR1 and CDR2 from the germline V gene are LGHDT and YNNKEL (reference sequence). The CDR3 consists of 12 residues. The CDR3 coding sequence is TGTGCCAGCAGCCAAGGCGCAGGGGCCCAGTACTTC. It codes for CASSQGAGAQYF.

V gene TRBV20-1 combines with J gene TRBJ2-3; 10 nucleotides agree with TRBD2. Germline V CDR1 and CDR2: DFQATT, SNEGSKA (reference sequence). The CDR3 has 16 amino acids. The V and J ends lost 3 bases and 2 bases, in that order; junction bases with no gene match: 8. CDR3 in DNA: TGCAGTGCTAGTAAGGCTAGCGGGGGACCCACAGATACGCAGTATTTT. Translation gives CSASKASGGPTDTQYF.

The V and J genes are TRBV5-6 and TRBJ1-2, with 7 bases lining up with TRBD1. Germline V gene lookup returns CDR1 SGHDT and CDR2 YYEEEE. The CDR3 has 15 residues. V was pared by 4 bases and J by 5 bases, with 11 bases of the junction left unmatched. This CDR3 is CASSPGRQGYYGYTF. DNA for the CDR3: TGTGCCAGCAGCCCAGGACGACAGGGCTATTATGGCTACACCTTC.

The rearrangement links TRBV7-9 to TRBJ1-1, with no clear D. Germline V CDR1 and CDR2: SEHNR, FQNEAQ (reference sequence). V lost 6 bases and J lost 4, with 15 bases in between. The CDR3 loop spans 14 amino acids. In DNA, the CDR3 is TGTGCCAGCAGTCGAGGAGGTGGGTTCACTGAAGCTTTCTTT. Its translation: CASSRGGGFTEAFF.

CDR3 region: CSVPPYDTGTEAFF. In DNA, the CDR3 is TGCAGCGTTCCCCCCTATGACACAGGGACTGAAGCTTTCTTT. The chain recombines TRBV29-1 with TRBJ1-1; a weak D match, TRBD1 (6 bases). V lost 5 bases and J 5 bases, leaving 18 bases between the germline ends. The germline V gene has CDR1 SQVTM and CDR2 ANQGSEA. CDR3 length: 14 amino acids. The full variable domain, in which reference TRBV29-1 and TRBJ1-1 provide the parts outside the CDR3, is SAVISQKPSRDICQRGTSLTIQCQVDSQVTMMFWYRQQPGQSLTLIATANQGSEATYESGFVIDKFPISRPNLTFSTLTVSNMSPEDSSIYLCSVPPYDTGTEAFFGQGTRLTVV.

Turning to this clone: A read error may produce the germline difference seen at one junction end. The J gene is TRBJ1-5, the V gene TRBV2; D remains unclear. This CDR3 is built from 15 residues. CDR1 is SNHLY, CDR2 FYNNEI, per germline. In DNA form, the CDR3 reads TGTGCCAGCAGTGAAGCTGCTAGTAGCGATCAGCCCCAGCATTTT. Its translation: CASSEAASSDQPQHF.

This chain connects TRBV3-1 (or the pseudogene TRBV3-2) to TRBJ2-3; 7 bases fit TRBD1. Germline loops: CDR1 LGHDT, CDR2 YNNKEL (reference sequence). Unmatched junction bases numbered 9, after V lost 5 bases and J lost 4 bases. The CDR3 length is 15 residues. CDR3 residues: CASSSRQGRADTQYF. The CDR3 coding sequence is TGTGCCAGCAGCTCCCGACAGGGTCGGGCAGATACGCAGTATTTT.

This chain links TRBV5-6 with TRBJ1-5, with a weak D call TRBD1 (5 bases). The ends were cut back, 0 bases at V and 0 bases at J, with 7 bases in the middle. Per germline, CDR1 SGHDT and CDR2 YYEEEE. This CDR3 is built from 15 residues. The CDR3 bases are TGTGCCAGCAGCTTGGGGACAAGTAGCAATCAGCCCCAGCATTTT. Translated, it gives CASSLGTSSNQPQHF.

The genes are TRBV9 and TRBJ1-1, with unresolved D. V was pared by 1 base and J by 1 base, with 8 bases between. Germline loops: CDR1 SGDLS, CDR2 YYNGEE. This CDR3 region has 14 residues. The DNA for the CDR3 is TGTGCCAGCAGCGTACTCCAGGCGAACACTGAAGCTTTCTTT. Amino acids: CASSVLQANTEAFF.

V gene TRBV5-1 combines with J gene TRBJ1-2; possible D gene TRBD1, 6 bases. V was pared by 7 bases and J by 4 bases, with 20 bases between. Germline V CDR1 and CDR2: SGHRS, YFSETQ. The CDR3 contains 15 residues. Written as DNA, the CDR3 is TGCGCCAGCTCCAGGGGAGCGACAGGCGCCTATGGCTACACCTTC. Its translation: CASSRGATGAYGYTF.

The chain combines TRBV12-5 with TRBJ1-6; TRBD1 aligns across 8 bases. The germline V gene encodes CDR1 LGHNT and CDR2 FRNRAP. V lost 4 bases and J lost 8; bases outside the gene matches: 10. The CDR3 is 16 residues long. The CDR3 sequence is CASGSGQVALDSPLHF. The CDR3 coding sequence is TGTGCTAGTGGTTCGGGACAGGTCGCGCTGGATTCACCCCTCCACTTT.

The genes are TRBV27 and TRBJ1-3, with 9 positions matching TRBD1. CDR1 is MNHEY, CDR2 SMNVEV, per germline (reference sequence). V trimming: 3 bases; J trimming: 3 bases; junction bases outside the gene matches: 3. The CDR3 consists of 15 residues. The CDR3 DNA reads as TGTGCCAGCAGTTTTCGGACAGGGGTTGGAAACACCATATATTTT. Translated: CASSFRTGVGNTIYF.

The gene calls are TRBV30 and TRBJ1-2, with D hard to call. Germline lookup yields CDR1 GTSNPN and CDR2 SVGIG (reference sequence). Trimming removed 1 base at V and 5 bases at J, with 5 bases between. The CDR3 has 11 amino acids. In DNA form, the CDR3 reads TGTGCCTGGAGTGAATTATATGGCTACACCTTC. This encodes CAWSELYGYTF.

This clone appeared once. The chain has TRBV7-2 and TRBJ2-1; D gene uncertain. There are 14 residues in the CDR3. CDR1 is SGHTA, CDR2 FQGNSA, per germline. Trimming left V 4 bases short and J 4 bases short, with 11 bases between. DNA of the CDR3: TGTGCCAGCAGCTCCAGTAGGCGGTACAATGAGCAGTTCTTC. Translated, it gives CASSSSRRYNEQFF.

The chain carries TRBV21-1 and TRBJ2-7; the table names TRBD2, a call not compared with the DNA. TRBV21-1 is a pseudogene locus. The CDR3 covers 17 residues. In nucleotides, the CDR3 is TGTGCCAGCAGCAAAGATAGCGGGGGGACCTACGCCTACGAGCAGTACTTC. It encodes CASSKDSGGTYAYEQYF.